The clone carrying this T cell receptor (beta chain) has at least ten counts. The antigen is unknown. This CDR3 contains 13 residues. V lost 2 bases to trimming and J lost 9 bases, with 10 bases between them. The germline V gene has CDR1 SEHNR and CDR2 FQNEAQ (reference sequence). This specimen belongs to a study of read filtering for tumor transcriptome and immune sequencing. The overall study: Mean patient age was approximately 66 years, range about 47 to 85; around 17 male, roughly 14 female. Notes on the study in general: The CD138-negative fraction was mixed bone marrow immune cells, not pure T cells.

From around 0.4 ug of RNA, a library with molecular barcoded alpha/delta and beta/gamma adaptors was made. Each CDR3 protein is one row after TCRdb ran MiXCR on the reads. The sample has fewer than 90,000 distinct CDR3 sequences, about 12% seen once. This clonotype was obtained from a donor aged 40 or over with multiple myeloma. Sequencing was performed on a population of CD138-negative cells sorted from bone marrow. The chain uses TRBV7-9 and TRBJ1-4; no clear D gene. The CDR3 sequence is CASSLPPSKKLFF. The CDR3 DNA reads TGTGCCAGCAGCTTACCACCATCGAAAAAACTGTTTTTT.